The 6 T cell receptor beta chains reported below all come from one sample, sequenced in a study of cytomegalovirus exposure and HLA in healthy donors. PCR primers comprised 60 Vbeta and 13 Jbeta primers. The data were produced by immunoSEQ multiplex PCR, yet TCRdb's version contains in-frame clones alone and is incomplete. This sample's table has around 130,000 clones. Material for sequencing was PBMCs. Every receptor here comes from a woman aged 55-70 years in good health and CMV-seronegative.

This chain joins TRBV14 and TRBJ1-1; D remains ambiguous. This CDR3 spans 14 amino acids. Germline assignment: CDR1 SGHDN and CDR2 FVKESK. V shed 5 bases and J shed 5 bases, with 15 bases lying between them. The CDR3 region has the DNA TGTGCCAGCAGCGTGCGAACGAGGGTTACTGAAGCTTTCTTT. Protein product: CASSVRTRVTEAFF.

The V call is TRBV4-1, the J call TRBJ1-5; D uncertain. Per the germline V gene, CDR1 is MGHRA and CDR2 is YSYEKL. The CDR3 extends over 15 amino acids. Deletions cut 1 base from V and 0 bases from J, with 7 bases between. CDR3 sequence: CASSQGVYSNQPQHF. In DNA form, the CDR3 reads TGCGCCAGCAGCCAAGGTGTTTATAGCAATCAGCCCCAGCATTTT.

The V call is TRBV7-8, the J call TRBJ1-4, with a weak D call TRBD1 (5 bases). The CDR3 totals 15 residues. V gave up 4 bases and J gave up 4 bases, with 13 bases separating them. CDR1 SGHVS and CDR2 FQNEAQ come from the germline V gene. CDR3 coding DNA: TGTGCCAGCAGCTCAGGCCCGGGACTTAATGAAAAACTGTTTTTT. As protein: CASSSGPGLNEKLFF.

The gene calls are TRBV2 and TRBJ2-6; the match to TRBD1 covers 7 bases. The length of the CDR3 is 17 residues. Trimming removed 9 bases from V and 0 bases from J; junction bases left unmatched: 11. Germline assignment: CDR1 SNHLY and CDR2 FYNNEI. The chain's CDR3 is CARKAWDSYSGANVLTF. Written as DNA, the CDR3 is TGTGCCAGAAAGGCCTGGGACAGCTACTCTGGGGCCAACGTCCTGACTTTC.

V gene TRBV5-1 combines with J gene TRBJ2-5; D is uncertain. Trimming shortened V by 1 base and J by 2 bases, and 9 bases separated the two germline ends. This CDR3 comprises 14 residues. CDR1 and CDR2 (germline): SGHRS, YFSETQ. The CDR3 coding sequence is TGCGCCAGCAGCTTGCGTGACAAACAAGAGACCCAGTACTTC. Amino acid sequence: CASSLRDKQETQYF.

The chain joins TRBV29-1 to TRBJ2-2; perhaps TRBD1 as D (5 bases). CDR1 and CDR2 (germline): SQVTM, ANQGSEA. This CDR3 spans 11 amino acids. V lost 7 bases and J lost 5, with 8 bases in between. The CDR3: CSAQGTGELFF. The CDR3, as DNA: TGCAGCGCCCAGGGTACCGGGGAGCTGTTTTTT.